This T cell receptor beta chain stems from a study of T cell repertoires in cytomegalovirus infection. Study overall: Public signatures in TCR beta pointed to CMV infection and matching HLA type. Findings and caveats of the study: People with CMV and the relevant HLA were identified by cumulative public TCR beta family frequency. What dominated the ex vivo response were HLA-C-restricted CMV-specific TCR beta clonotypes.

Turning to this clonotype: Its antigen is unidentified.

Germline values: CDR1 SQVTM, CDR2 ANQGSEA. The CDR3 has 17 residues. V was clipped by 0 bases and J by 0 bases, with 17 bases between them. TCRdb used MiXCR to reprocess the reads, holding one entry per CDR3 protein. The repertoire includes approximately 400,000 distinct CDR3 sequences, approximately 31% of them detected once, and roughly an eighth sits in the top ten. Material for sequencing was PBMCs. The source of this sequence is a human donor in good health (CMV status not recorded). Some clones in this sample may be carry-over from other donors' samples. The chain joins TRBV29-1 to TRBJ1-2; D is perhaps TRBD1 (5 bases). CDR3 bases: TGCAGCGTTGAAGATAAGGCGACAGTTTTAGCTAACTATGGCTACACCTTC. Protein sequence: CSVEDKATVLANYGYTF.